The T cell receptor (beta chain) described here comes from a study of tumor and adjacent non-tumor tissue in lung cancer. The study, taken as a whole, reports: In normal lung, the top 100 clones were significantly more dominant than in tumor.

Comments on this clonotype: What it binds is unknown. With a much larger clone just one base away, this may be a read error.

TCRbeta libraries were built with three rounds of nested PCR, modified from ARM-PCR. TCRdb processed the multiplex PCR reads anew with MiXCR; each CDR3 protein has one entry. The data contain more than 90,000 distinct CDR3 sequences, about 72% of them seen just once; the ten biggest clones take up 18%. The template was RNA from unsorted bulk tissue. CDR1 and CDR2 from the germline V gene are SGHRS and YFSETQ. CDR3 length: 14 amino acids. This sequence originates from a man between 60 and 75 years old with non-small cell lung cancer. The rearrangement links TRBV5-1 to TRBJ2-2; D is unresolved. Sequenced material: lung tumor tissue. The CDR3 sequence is CASSLGPNNGELFF. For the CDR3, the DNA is TGCGCCAGCAGTCTAGGGCCGAACAACGGGGAGCTGTTTTTT.